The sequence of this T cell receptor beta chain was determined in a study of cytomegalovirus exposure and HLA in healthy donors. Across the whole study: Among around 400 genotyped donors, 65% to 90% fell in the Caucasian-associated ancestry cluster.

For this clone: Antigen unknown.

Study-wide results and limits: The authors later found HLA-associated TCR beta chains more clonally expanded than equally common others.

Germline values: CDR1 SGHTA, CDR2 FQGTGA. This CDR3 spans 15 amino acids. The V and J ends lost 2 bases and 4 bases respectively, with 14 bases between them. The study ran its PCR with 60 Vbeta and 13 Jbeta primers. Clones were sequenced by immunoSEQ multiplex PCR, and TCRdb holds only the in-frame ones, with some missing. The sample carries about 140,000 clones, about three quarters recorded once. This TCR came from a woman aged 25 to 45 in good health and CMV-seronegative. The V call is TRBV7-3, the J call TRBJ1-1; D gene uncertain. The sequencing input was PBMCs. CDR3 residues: CASSLWNLGGTEAFF. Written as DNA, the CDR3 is TGTGCCAGCAGCTTATGGAATCTCGGCGGCACTGAAGCTTTCTTT. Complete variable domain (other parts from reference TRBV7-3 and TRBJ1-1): GAGVSQTPSNKVTEKGKYVELRCDPISGHTALYWYRQSLGQGPEFLIYFQGTGAADDSGLPNDRFFAVRPEGSVSTLKIQRTERGDSAVYLCASSLWNLGGTEAFFGQGTRLTVV.